A selection of T cell receptor beta chains follows, all from one sample in a study of blood T cell repertoires in COVID-19. Sequencing was performed with immunoSEQ multiplex PCR; in TCRdb, only in-frame clones are kept and a portion is missing. The table has 250,000 to 400,000 clones, around nine tenths seen once. Specimen: peripheral blood. The receptors were gathered from a middle-aged man with active or convalescent COVID-19. The CDR3 runs from the conserved cysteine through the conserved F or W. The order of the fields is J gene, V gene, D gene, clone size, CDR3 DNA, CDR3 protein. D genes are given only for firm matches. The size entry is marked missing in some rows and otherwise reads once, few, many or a size class.

J: TRBJ2-7
V: TRBV29-1
D: TRBD1
size: NA
DNA: TGCAGCGTTGTCGGGACAGGGGACTCAACTCGATCCTACGAGCAGTACTTC
CDR3: CSVVGTGDSTRSYEQYF

J: TRBJ2-5
V: TRBV7-9
D: TRBD2
size: once
DNA: TGTGCCAGCAGCGCATCCGGGACCATCGCGGGAGGAGTGGGAGAGACCCAGTACTTC
CDR3: CASSASGTIAGGVGETQYF

J: TRBJ2-7
V: TRBV2
D: TRBD1
size: NA
DNA: TGTGCCAGCAGGAGGCAGGGGGTCTACGAGCAGTACTTC
CDR3: CASRRQGVYEQYF

J: TRBJ1-1
V: TRBV7-2
D: NA
size: NA
DNA: TGTGCCAGCAGCTTAGGGAGGGGCTATCGGAACACTGAAGCTTTCTTT
CDR3: CASSLGRGYRNTEAFF

J: TRBJ2-1
V: TRBV9
D: TRBD2
size: few
DNA: TGTGCCAGCGCCCGACTAGCGCACGAGCAGTTCTTC
CDR3: CASARLAHEQFF

J: TRBJ1-5
V: TRBV6-6
D: NA
size: few
DNA: TGTGCCAGCACTTCAGACAGGTCTTATCAGCCCCAGCATTTT
CDR3: CASTSDRSYQPQHF

J: TRBJ2-1
V: TRBV18
D: TRBD1
size: few
DNA: TGTGCCAGCTCACCAGACAGGGAGAATGAGCAGTTCTTC
CDR3: CASSPDRENEQFF

J: TRBJ2-1
V: TRBV6-6
D: NA
size: NA
DNA: TGTGCCAGCAGTTTCGGACAGTCCAATGAGCAGTTCTTC
CDR3: CASSFGQSNEQFF

J: TRBJ1-3
V: TRBV19
D: NA
size: once
DNA: TGTGCCAGTAGTAGCTTGGCCTCTGGAAACACCATATATTTT
CDR3: CASSSLASGNTIYF

J: TRBJ1-1
V: TRBV6-2/TRBV6-3
D: TRBD1
size: NA
DNA: TGTGCCAGCAGTTACTCATCCAGGGGGCTTGAAGCTTTCTTT
CDR3: CASSYSSRGLEAFF

J: TRBJ1-2
V: TRBV5-4
D: NA
size: NA
DNA: TGTGCCAGCAGCCGACAGCACGAAGGCGACTTGAGCTACACCTTC
CDR3: CASSRQHEGDLSYTF

J: TRBJ1-2
V: TRBV5-1
D: NA
size: NA
DNA: TGCGCCAGCAGCGGGGAGACTCCGCGGTATGGCTACACCTTC
CDR3: CASSGETPRYGYTF

J: TRBJ2-3
V: TRBV2
D: TRBD2
size: NA
DNA: TGTGCCAGCAGTGAACTAGCGGGAGCAGATACGCAGTATTTT
CDR3: CASSELAGADTQYF

J: TRBJ2-3
V: TRBV25-1
D: NA
size: NA
DNA: TGTGCCAGCAGTGAGCAACGGTCAACGCAGTATTTT
CDR3: CASSEQRSTQYF

J: TRBJ1-3
V: TRBV5-1
D: NA
size: NA
DNA: TGCGCCAGCAGCTTGGCCACAGGAGCTGGAAACACCATATATTTT
CDR3: CASSLATGAGNTIYF

J: TRBJ2-3
V: TRBV7-9
D: NA
size: NA
DNA: TGTGCCAGCAGCTTACATATCGGGGGCACAGATACGCAGTATTTT
CDR3: CASSLHIGGTDTQYF

J: TRBJ1-1
V: TRBV6-5
D: TRBD1
size: few
DNA: TGTGCCACCGCACAGGGGGCCGGGAGAACTGAAGCTTTCTTT
CDR3: CATAQGAGRTEAFF

J: TRBJ2-7
V: TRBV2
D: TRBD2
size: NA
DNA: TGTGCCAGCTACCCGCGGCCAGCGGGAGTCTACGAGCAGTACTTC
CDR3: CASYPRPAGVYEQYF

J: TRBJ1-2
V: TRBV5-6
D: TRBD1
size: NA
DNA: TGTGCCAGCAGCTTACAGGGGAACTATGGCTACACCTTC
CDR3: CASSLQGNYGYTF

J: TRBJ1-1
V: TRBV29-1
D: TRBD1
size: NA
DNA: TGCAGCGTTTCGACAGGGTATGGGTCCACTGAAGCTTTCTTT
CDR3: CSVSTGYGSTEAFF

J: TRBJ2-7
V: TRBV4-3
D: NA
size: NA
DNA: TGCGCCAGCAGCCAGGCGTCCACTGGTGCCGGGAAGCAGTACTTC
CDR3: CASSQASTGAGKQYF

J: TRBJ1-4
V: TRBV7-2
D: NA
size: once
DNA: TGTGCCAGCAGCTTACAGGCAACTAATGAAAAACTGTTTTTT
CDR3: CASSLQATNEKLFF

J: TRBJ1-5
V: TRBV6-6
D: NA
size: NA
DNA: TGTGCCAGCGTTGAACTTAGCAATCAGCCCCAGCATTTT
CDR3: CASVELSNQPQHF

J: TRBJ2-5
V: TRBV2
D: NA
size: once
DNA: TGTGCCAGCAGTGCGGGAGCTTCGGAGACCCAGTACTTC
CDR3: CASSAGASETQYF

J: TRBJ1-1
V: TRBV6-5
D: NA
size: NA
DNA: TGTGCCAGCAGCCCCTCCTCGAACACTGAAGCTTTCTTT
CDR3: CASSPSSNTEAFF

J: TRBJ1-1
V: TRBV7-2
D: TRBD1
size: NA
DNA: TGTGCCAGCAAATGGGACAGTTTTAACACTGAAGCTTTCTTT
CDR3: CASKWDSFNTEAFF

J: TRBJ2-5
V: TRBV9
D: NA
size: once
DNA: TGTGCCAGCAGCCGACACGAAGAAGGGACCCAGTACTTC
CDR3: CASSRHEEGTQYF

J: TRBJ2-7
V: TRBV2
D: NA
size: NA
DNA: TGTGCCAGCAGTGTACTTTTCCGCGAGCAGTACTTC
CDR3: CASSVLFREQYF

J: TRBJ1-2
V: TRBV6-5
D: NA
size: NA
DNA: TGTGCCAGCATCCCCATGCCGAGACAGGACTATGGCTACACCTTC
CDR3: CASIPMPRQDYGYTF

J: TRBJ2-1
V: TRBV4-1
D: TRBD2
size: NA
DNA: TGCGCCAGCAGCCAAGATAGGGCTAGCGGCTCCTACAATGAGCAGTTCTTC
CDR3: CASSQDRASGSYNEQFF

J: TRBJ2-5
V: TRBV5-6
D: NA
size: NA
DNA: TGTGCCAGCAGCGCTCAGGGTGCGGAGACCCAGTACTTC
CDR3: CASSAQGAETQYF

J: TRBJ2-1
V: TRBV9
D: TRBD2
size: NA
DNA: TGTGCCAGCAGCCCCAGGGTAGCGGGCCACAATGAGCAGTTCTTC
CDR3: CASSPRVAGHNEQFF

J: TRBJ2-1
V: TRBV28
D: NA
size: NA
DNA: TGTGCCAGCAGTTTAGGGGGGAGTGGGTCCTACAATGAGCAGTTCTTC
CDR3: CASSLGGSGSYNEQFF

J: TRBJ2-3
V: TRBV4-3
D: TRBD2
size: NA
DNA: TGCGCCAGCAGCGTGACTGGCGGGGGACGAGATACGCAGTATTTT
CDR3: CASSVTGGGRDTQYF

J: TRBJ1-6
V: TRBV6-1
D: TRBD1
size: NA
DNA: TGTGCCAGCAGTGAAGGGACAGGTACTAATTCACCCCTCCACTTT
CDR3: CASSEGTGTNSPLHF

J: TRBJ2-7
V: TRBV4-2
D: TRBD1
size: NA
DNA: TGTGCTCAGCGACCGAGGGGTCCAGGGGGCGCCGGTTGGTACGAGCAGTACTTC
CDR3: CAQRPRGPGGAGWYEQYF

J: TRBJ2-7
V: TRBV10-3
D: TRBD1
size: NA
DNA: TGTGCCATCAGTGGATCAGGGGGCCCCTACGAGCAGTACTTC
CDR3: CAISGSGGPYEQYF

J: TRBJ1-5
V: TRBV6-1
D: NA
size: NA
DNA: TGTGCCAGCAGTGACATGGGGGGGTCAAATCAGCCCCAGCATTTT
CDR3: CASSDMGGSNQPQHF

J: TRBJ1-5
V: TRBV19
D: TRBD1
size: NA
DNA: TGTGCCAGTAAGGGGACAGCTAATCAGCCCCAGCATTTT
CDR3: CASKGTANQPQHF

J: TRBJ1-3
V: TRBV6-2/TRBV6-3
D: TRBD1
size: few
DNA: TGTGCCAGCAGTTCAATCAGGGGGCGAGGATCCTCTGGAAACACCATATATTTT
CDR3: CASSSIRGRGSSGNTIYF

J: TRBJ2-7
V: TRBV12-3/TRBV12-4
D: NA
size: NA
DNA: TGTGCCAGCAGTTTGGCACAGTCCTACGAGCAGTACTTC
CDR3: CASSLAQSYEQYF